This T cell receptor (beta chain) originates from a study of beta chain features in type 1 diabetes. Turning to the study itself: What patients shared with healthy donors was a similar profile of age, gender and cell yields. General observations from the study: Shortening that was moderate but significant affected the TCRB CDR3s of Type 1 diabetes patients in all four CD4+ subsets. Healthy donors had naive, central memory and Treg TCRB repertoires that appeared less similar than those seen among patients.

Comment on this clone: Its antigen is not known.

TCRB transcripts that were expressed got sequenced, as all of the isolated RNA had been reverse transcribed. The method was immunoSEQ multiplex PCR; TCRdb's version includes in-frame clones alone and lacks a portion of them. The sample lists 310,000 or so clones; around 9% were seen once. Sequenced material: central memory CD4+ T cells from blood. This TCR was sampled from a man aged 30 to 39 with type 1 diabetes.

The CDR3 is CASSQLPGQGVTEAFF. The CDR3 nucleotides read TGCGCCAGCAGCCAACTACCGGGACAGGGAGTCACTGAAGCTTTCTTT. The V and J genes are TRBV4-3 and TRBJ1-1, with 9 bases matching TRBD1. Germline trimming cut 2 bases from V and 4 bases from J; bases unmatched to any gene: 8. The CDR3 runs 16 residues. CDR1 and CDR2 from the germline V gene are LGHNA and YSLEER.